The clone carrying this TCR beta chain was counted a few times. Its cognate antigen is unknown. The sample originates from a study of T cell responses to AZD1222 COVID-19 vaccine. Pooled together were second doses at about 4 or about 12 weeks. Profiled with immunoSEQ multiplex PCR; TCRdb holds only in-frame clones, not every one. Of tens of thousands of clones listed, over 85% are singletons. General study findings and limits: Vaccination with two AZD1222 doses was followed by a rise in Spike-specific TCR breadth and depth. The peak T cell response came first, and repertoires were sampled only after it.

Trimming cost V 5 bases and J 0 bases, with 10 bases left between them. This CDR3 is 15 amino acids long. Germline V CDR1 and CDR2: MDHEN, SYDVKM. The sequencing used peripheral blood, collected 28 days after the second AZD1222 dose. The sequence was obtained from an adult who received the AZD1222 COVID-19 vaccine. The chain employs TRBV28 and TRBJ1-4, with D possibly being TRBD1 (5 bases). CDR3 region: CASSAPTATNEKLFF. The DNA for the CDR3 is TGTGCCAGCAGTGCACCGACAGCAACTAATGAAAAACTGTTTTTT.